The 22 T cell receptor beta chains in this list originate from one sample, sequenced in a study of blood T cell repertoires in COVID-19. Assay used: immunoSEQ multiplex PCR; TCRdb lists only in-frame clones, some missing. The repertoire holds over 400,000 clones, with 70% to 90% as singletons. Sequenced sample: peripheral blood. These receptors were collected from a woman aged 45-59 years with COVID-19, enrolled during active disease.

The CDR3 protein is CASSDRGPTANEKLFF. CDR3 DNA: TGTGCCAGCAGTGACAGGGGGCCGACGGCTAATGAAAAACTGTTTTTT. The genes are TRBV6-2 or TRBV6-3 and TRBJ1-4; 10 nucleotides match TRBD1. Germline V CDR1 and CDR2: MNHEY, SVGEGT. The J segment lost 3 bases and the V segment lost 5 bases, leaving 6 bases of the junction unmatched. This CDR3 has 16 residues.

The chain uses TRBV15 and TRBJ1-1; D call uncertain. Germline V lookup: CDR1 LNHNV, CDR2 YYDKDF (reference sequence). The ends were cut back, 4 bases at V and 0 bases at J, with 12 bases in the middle. CDR3 length: 15 amino acids. The chain's CDR3 is CATSKGGRMNTEAFF. In DNA form, the CDR3 reads TGTGCCACCAGCAAGGGAGGGAGAATGAACACTGAAGCTTTCTTT.

This clone was observed a single time. CDR3 sequence reads: CASSDWTGIYTYSSTDTQYF. The CDR3 DNA sequence: TGTGCCAGCAGTGATTGGACAGGGATATACACTTACTCTAGCACAGATACGCAGTATTTT. The rearrangement links TRBV6-1 to TRBJ2-3, with TRBD1 matching over 8 bases. J gave up 0 bases and V 3 bases, and 17 bases lay outside the gene matches. Germline assignment: CDR1 MNHNS and CDR2 SASEGT. The CDR3 is 20 amino acids.

V gene TRBV6-5 combines with J gene TRBJ1-2; D is unclear. Germline CDR1 reads MNHEY; CDR2 reads SVGAGI. The CDR3 totals 15 residues. V lost 0 bases, J lost 1 base, and 9 bases lay in between. CDR3 in amino acids: CASSYSRGFNYGYTF. The CDR3 DNA sequence: TGTGCCAGCAGTTACTCACGAGGGTTTAACTATGGCTACACCTTC.

The rearrangement links TRBV10-3 to TRBJ1-2; D remains unclear. Per germline, CDR1 ENHRY and CDR2 SYGVKD. The CDR3 extends over 14 amino acids. The V gene lost 3 bases and the J gene lost 4 bases, with 12 bases spanning the gap. The CDR3 reads CAISDYPFSYGYTF. Here the CDR3 DNA reads TGTGCCATCAGTGACTATCCTTTCTCCTATGGCTACACCTTC.

The chain uses TRBV5-1 and TRBJ2-1, with 8 nucleotides matching TRBD1. There are 14 residues in the CDR3. Germline V gives CDR1 SGHRS, CDR2 YFSETQ. V dropped 4 bases and J dropped 5; count of bases not matched to a gene: 5. The CDR3 here is CASSRGQENNEQFF. The CDR3, as DNA: TGCGCCAGCAGCCGGGGACAGGAGAACAATGAGCAGTTCTTC.

The genes are TRBV24-1 and TRBJ2-1; D might be TRBD2 (5 bases). The CDR3 totals 13 residues. V gave up 4 bases and J gave up 6 bases, with 9 bases separating them. CDR1 is KGHDR and CDR2 is SFDVKD in the germline V gene. CDR3 coding DNA: TGTGCCACCAGTGACCTAGCAGTCAATGAGCAGTTCTTC. It yields the protein CATSDLAVNEQFF.

The chain recombines TRBV19 with TRBJ2-3; perhaps TRBD1 as D (6 bases). V was shortened by 4 bases and J by 6 bases, with 8 bases between the two germline ends. Germline V CDR1 and CDR2: LNHDA, SQIVND (reference sequence). This CDR3 has 12 residues. Here the CDR3 reads CASSRGRDTQYF. The DNA for the CDR3 is TGTGCCAGTAGTAGGGGGCGGGATACGCAGTATTTT.

This clone was observed once. The gene calls are TRBV5-1 and TRBJ1-1; 8 nucleotides align to TRBD1. After removal of 4 bases from V and 4 bases from J, the junction contained 15 bases not matched to a gene. CDR1 is SGHRS and CDR2 is YFSETQ in the germline V gene. This CDR3 region has 17 residues. CDR3 residues: CASSKAGTGGVGTEAFF. The CDR3 DNA sequence: TGCGCCAGCAGCAAGGCCGGGACAGGCGGCGTAGGCACTGAAGCTTTCTTT.

This chain connects TRBV5-1 to TRBJ1-3, with a possible D match to TRBD1 (6 bases). Deletions cut 4 bases from V and 4 bases from J, with 12 bases between. This CDR3 comprises 14 residues. From germline, CDR1 is SGHRS and CDR2 YFSETQ. The CDR3 here is CASSSQDRGNTIYF. The CDR3 DNA sequence: TGCGCCAGCAGCAGCCAGGACAGAGGAAACACCATATATTTT.

The rearrangement links TRBV7-9 to TRBJ2-3; possible D gene TRBD2, 5 bases. There are 16 residues in the CDR3. V was clipped by 5 bases and J by 4 bases, with 19 bases between them. CDR1 SEHNR and CDR2 FQNEAQ come from the germline V gene (reference sequence). The CDR3 bases are TGTGCCAGCAGCCCTAGTTCCCCCGAGGGCGCAGATACGCAGTATTTT. The encoded protein is CASSPSSPEGADTQYF. Full variable domain (missing parts from reference TRBV7-9 and TRBJ2-3): DTGVSQNPRHKITKRGQNVTFRCDPISEHNRLYWYRQTLGQGPEFLTYFQNEAQLEKSRLLSDRFSAERPKGSFSTLEIQRTEQGDSAMYLCASSPSSPEGADTQYFGPGTRLTVL.

V usage is TRBV11-2 and J usage is TRBJ1-4, with a possible D match to TRBD1 (6 bases). The CDR3 has 16 residues. V was shortened by 5 bases and J by 1 base, with 14 bases between the two germline ends. The germline gives CDR1 SGHAT, CDR2 FQNNGV. The CDR3: CASSMRRTETNEKLFF. The CDR3 bases are TGTGCCAGCAGCATGCGCCGGACAGAAACTAATGAAAAACTGTTTTTT.

V is TRBV19 and J is TRBJ1-3; the D is unclear. V was cut by 4 bases and J by 0 bases, with 7 bases left in between. Germline lookup yields CDR1 LNHDA and CDR2 SQIVND (reference sequence). This CDR3 region has 14 residues. The CDR3 sequence is CASSTAVSGNTIYF. In DNA form, the CDR3 reads TGTGCCAGTAGTACCGCGGTCTCTGGAAACACCATATATTTT.

This sequence joins TRBV10-3 and TRBJ1-1, with no clear D. The V end was cut by 10 bases, the J end by 3 bases, with 15 bases between. The germline gives CDR1 ENHRY, CDR2 SYGVKD. There are 13 residues in the CDR3. CDR3 in amino acids: CATQLGPDTEAFF. In DNA form, the CDR3 reads TGTGCCACCCAACTAGGGCCGGACACTGAAGCTTTCTTT.

The J gene is TRBJ1-2, the V gene TRBV19; the match to TRBD1 covers 9 bases. CDR1 LNHDA and CDR2 SQIVND come from the germline V gene (reference sequence). V lost 6 bases and J lost 9; bases outside the gene matches: 11. This CDR3 contains 14 residues. The CDR3 is CASSLGQGDYRYTF. As DNA, the CDR3 is TGTGCCAGTAGCCTGGGACAGGGCGATTATCGCTACACCTTC.

CDR3 DNA: TGTGCCTGGATTCCCGGGAGCTATGGCTACACCTTC. It encodes CAWIPGSYGYTF. This rearrangement joins TRBV30 to TRBJ1-2; no reliable D call. The germline CDR1 and CDR2 sequences are GTSNPN and SVGIG (reference sequence). The length of the CDR3 is 12 residues. Trimming stripped 4 bases from V and 4 bases from J, with 10 bases between.

V and J are TRBV2 and TRBJ1-6; 7 positions match TRBD1. Trimming at V came to 7 bases and at J to 7 bases, leaving 7 bases not matched to a gene. Germline V gene sequence: CDR1 SNHLY, CDR2 FYNNEI. This CDR3 has 14 amino acids. CDR3 sequence reads: CASNRGQGNSPLHF. Here the CDR3 DNA reads TGTGCCAGCAATAGGGGGCAGGGGAATTCACCCCTCCACTTT.

V is TRBV7-9 and J is TRBJ2-1, with 9 bases fitting TRBD2. V trimming: 1 base; J trimming: 5 bases; junction bases outside the gene matches: 3. The CDR3 is made up of 15 amino acids. The germline gives CDR1 SEHNR, CDR2 FQNEAQ (reference sequence). The CDR3 region is CASSLDSGGHNEQFF. As DNA, the CDR3 is TGTGCCAGCAGCTTAGATAGCGGGGGCCACAATGAGCAGTTCTTC.

The V call is TRBV12-3 or TRBV12-4, the J call TRBJ2-1; no reliable D call. The CDR3 length is 13 residues. With 2 bases removed from V and 4 bases from J, the gap between germline ends came to 6 bases. The CDR3 region is CASSLMTYNEQFF. The CDR3 coding sequence is TGTGCCAGCAGTTTAATGACTTACAATGAGCAGTTCTTC.

V gene TRBV9 combines with J gene TRBJ1-3; D uncertain. Germline V gene data show CDR1 as SGDLS and CDR2 as YYNGEE. The CDR3 runs to 14 residues. The V end lost 4 bases, the J end lost 0 bases, and 8 bases lay between the germline ends. DNA for the CDR3: TGTGCCAGCAGCCTCGGGGACTCTGGAAACACCATATATTTT. Its translation: CASSLGDSGNTIYF.

The rearrangement uses TRBV19 and TRBJ1-4; weak D call: TRBD1 (5 bases). V gave up 3 bases and J gave up 0 bases, with 8 bases separating them. CDR3 size: 15 residues. Germline loops: CDR1 LNHDA, CDR2 SQIVND (reference sequence). The CDR3 DNA is TGTGCCAGTAGTATGGGAGGGGCAACTAATGAAAAACTGTTTTTT. As protein: CASSMGGATNEKLFF.

The CDR3 DNA reads TGTGCCAGCAGTTTATTGGGACAGGGGGCAGATGGCTACACCTTC. Translating it yields CASSLLGQGADGYTF. The genes are TRBV27 and TRBJ1-2, with 12 bases matching TRBD1. Germline CDR1 and CDR2: MNHEY and SMNVEV (reference sequence). With 1 base clipped from V and 6 bases from J, the junction kept 3 bases outside the gene matches. This CDR3 comprises 15 residues.